The rows below give T cell receptor beta chains drawn from one sample of a study of blood T cell repertoires in COVID-19. Data came from immunoSEQ multiplex PCR; TCRdb stores just in-frame clones and leaves some out. There are a few hundred thousand clones in the sample; around 90% occur only once, and 2.1% lies in the top ten. The specimen sequenced was peripheral blood. The receptors were sampled from a woman aged 60-75 years with COVID-19, enrolled during active disease. Both conserved end residues are part of each CDR3. A D gene is named only where the DNA matches it firmly. Size tells how often a clone was seen (once, few, many) or the class of an expanded clone, and some rows leave it out.

V,J,D,size,CDR3,DNA
TRBV3-1/TRBV3-2,TRBJ2-3,TRBD1,NA,CASSQALGTGGPDTQYF,TGTGCCAGCAGCCAAGCCCTCGGGACAGGCGGGCCAGATACGCAGTATTTT
TRBV19,TRBJ1-5,NA,once,CASSIETSQPQHF,TGTGCCAGTAGTATAGAGACATCTCAGCCCCAGCATTTT
TRBV7-9,TRBJ2-1,NA,NA,CASSLLNTATYNEQFF,TGTGCCAGCAGCCTTTTAAACACCGCAACCTACAATGAGCAGTTCTTC
TRBV15,TRBJ2-3,TRBD1,NA,CATSGDRGGGTDTQYF,TGTGCCACCAGCGGCGACAGGGGTGGTGGCACAGATACGCAGTATTTT
TRBV7-2,TRBJ1-1,NA,once,CASSFPGSEAFF,TGTGCCAGCAGCTTTCCCGGGAGTGAAGCTTTCTTT
TRBV5-8,TRBJ2-5,TRBD1,NA,CASSLPYQGAGETQYF,TGTGCCAGCAGCTTGCCATACCAGGGGGCGGGAGAGACCCAGTACTTC
TRBV6-5,TRBJ1-3,NA,NA,CASSRGTTSRNTIYF,TGTGCCAGCAGTAGAGGGACAACTTCGCGAAACACCATATATTTT
TRBV12-3/TRBV12-4,TRBJ2-1,NA,NA,CASSRLLGNEQFF,TGTGCCAGCAGTCGACTTCTCGGAAATGAGCAGTTCTTC
TRBV7-9,TRBJ1-1,TRBD1,NA,CASSRSGGLEAFF,TGTGCCAGCAGCCGATCAGGGGGCTTGGAGGCTTTCTTT
TRBV19,TRBJ1-4,NA,NA,CASRPSTGEKLFF,TGTGCCAGTAGACCCTCAACAGGGGAAAAACTGTTTTTT
TRBV7-2,TRBJ1-2,NA,NA,CASRAVDAGEGYTF,TGTGCCAGCAGGGCGGTAGACGCCGGCGAGGGCTACACCTTC
TRBV5-6,TRBJ1-1,TRBD1,NA,CASSFRGRLVEGTEAFF,TGTGCCAGCAGCTTCAGGGGGCGCTTGGTAGAGGGGACTGAAGCTTTCTTT
TRBV7-6,TRBJ1-1,TRBD1,NA,CASSGQGFTEAFF,TGTGCCAGCAGCGGACAGGGATTCACTGAAGCTTTCTTT
TRBV11-2,TRBJ2-7,NA,few,CASSFSLYEQYF,TGTGCCAGCAGCTTTTCTCTTTACGAGCAGTACTTC
TRBV27,TRBJ1-5,NA,NA,CASSFGGMKGNQPQHF,TGTGCCAGCAGTTTTGGAGGGATGAAGGGCAATCAGCCCCAGCATTTT
TRBV9,TRBJ1-4,NA,once,CASSVGQENEKLFF,TGTGCCAGCAGCGTAGGACAGGAGAATGAAAAACTGTTTTTT
TRBV18,TRBJ2-3,NA,NA,CAASPAGDTQYF,TGTGCCGCATCCCCGGCAGGGGATACGCAGTATTTT
TRBV11-2,TRBJ1-1,NA,NA,CASSSLRDKVTEAFF,TGTGCCAGCAGTTCCCTCAGGGACAAGGTCACTGAAGCTTTCTTT
TRBV7-8,TRBJ1-2,TRBD1,NA,CASSLGQGAFAYGYTF,TGTGCCAGCAGCTTAGGACAGGGGGCGTTCGCCTATGGCTACACCTTC
TRBV18,TRBJ1-1,TRBD1,NA,CASSVGDRERTEAFF,TGTGCCAGCTCAGTTGGGGACAGGGAGAGGACTGAAGCTTTCTTT
TRBV12-3/TRBV12-4,TRBJ1-1,TRBD1,once,CASRKGQRNRAFF,TGTGCCAGCAGAAAGGGACAGAGAAATAGGGCTTTCTTT
TRBV3-1/TRBV3-2,TRBJ2-1,NA,NA,CASSQPSGQRSPYNEQFF,TGTGCCAGCAGCCAACCCTCGGGACAAAGGTCGCCCTACAATGAGCAGTTCTTC
TRBV7-9,TRBJ1-4,TRBD1,NA,CASRAAFRTGGEKLFF,TGTGCCAGCAGAGCAGCGTTCCGGACAGGGGGTGAAAAACTGTTTTTT
TRBV5-4,TRBJ1-4,NA,NA,CASSGGTVEKLFF,TGTGCCAGCAGCGGAGGGACGGTTGAAAAACTGTTTTTT
TRBV7-9,TRBJ2-3,NA,once,CASSPLGGDTDTQYF,TGTGCCAGCAGCCCCCTTGGGGGCGACACAGATACGCAGTATTTT
TRBV30,TRBJ1-6,TRBD1,once,CAAGAGQGINSPLHF,TGTGCCGCCGGAGCAGGACAGGGTATAAATTCACCCCTCCACTTT
TRBV6-1,TRBJ1-4,TRBD1,once,CASSEALRTGRRELFF,TGTGCCAGCAGTGAAGCGCTAAGGACAGGGAGGAGGGAACTGTTTTTT
TRBV3-1/TRBV3-2,TRBJ2-1,NA,NA,CASSQGPSYNEQFF,TGTGCCAGCAGCCAAGGGCCGTCCTACAATGAGCAGTTCTTC
TRBV6-2/TRBV6-3,TRBJ2-7,TRBD2,NA,CASSYPTGTTYEQYF,TGTGCCAGCAGTTACCCGACCGGGACTACCTACGAGCAGTACTTC
TRBV25-1,TRBJ2-2,TRBD1,NA,CASSVTGGARTGELFF,TGTGCCAGCAGTGTAACAGGGGGCGCACGTACCGGGGAGCTGTTTTTT
TRBV2,TRBJ1-1,TRBD1,NA,CASSGRTGSTEAFF,TGTGCCAGCAGTGGGAGGACAGGTTCCACTGAAGCTTTCTTT
TRBV9,TRBJ2-5,TRBD2,few,CASSATGTSGGALGTQYF,TGTGCCAGCAGCGCTACCGGGACTAGCGGGGGGGCGTTAGGGACCCAGTACTTC
TRBV3-1/TRBV3-2,TRBJ1-6,NA,NA,CASSLPLGAYNSPLHF,TGTGCCAGCAGCCTTCCTCTGGGCGCCTATAATTCACCCCTCCACTTT
TRBV2,TRBJ2-2,NA,NA,CASSEGVTGELFF,TGTGCCAGCAGTGAAGGAGTCACCGGGGAGCTGTTTTTT
TRBV9,TRBJ1-2,TRBD1,NA,CASSARDRRIYGYTF,TGTGCCAGCAGCGCCCGGGACAGGAGAATTTATGGCTACACCTTC
TRBV7-9,TRBJ2-7,NA,NA,CASSPNSRYEQYF,TGTGCCAGCAGCCCGAATTCGCGCTACGAGCAGTACTTC
TRBV5-1,TRBJ2-2,NA,once,CASSTFGGADTGELFF,TGCGCCAGCAGCACTTTTGGGGGGGCCGACACCGGGGAGCTGTTTTTT
TRBV7-2,TRBJ1-2,NA,NA,CASSLRPWQYGYTF,TGTGCCAGCAGCTTACGTCCTTGGCAGTATGGCTACACCTTC
TRBV11-2,TRBJ1-6,TRBD1,NA,CASSPTGVENSPLHF,TGTGCCAGCAGCCCGACAGGGGTGGAGAATTCACCCCTCCACTTT
TRBV9,TRBJ2-1,TRBD1,NA,CASSVTGTGGENEQFF,TGTGCCAGCAGCGTCACCGGGACAGGGGGAGAGAATGAGCAGTTCTTC
TRBV3-1/TRBV3-2,TRBJ2-3,TRBD2,NA,CASSMTSVDTQYF,TGTGCCAGCAGCATGACTAGCGTTGATACGCAGTATTTT
TRBV29-1,TRBJ2-7,NA,NA,CSVGGLSPLYYEQYF,TGCAGCGTTGGTGGACTTTCTCCCCTTTACTACGAGCAGTACTTC
TRBV14,TRBJ2-2,NA,NA,CASSPMRGGTGELFF,TGTGCCAGCAGCCCCATGAGGGGAGGCACCGGGGAGCTGTTTTTT
TRBV29-1,TRBJ1-2,NA,NA,CSVARDRSDGYTF,TGCAGCGTTGCCCGAGACAGATCAGATGGCTACACCTTC
TRBV6-6,TRBJ1-1,NA,NA,CASSALRENTEAFF,TGTGCCAGCAGTGCCCTCAGGGAAAACACTGAAGCTTTCTTT
TRBV10-3,TRBJ1-1,NA,NA,CATSPRENTEAFF,TGTGCCACCTCCCCGCGAGAGAACACTGAAGCTTTCTTT
TRBV2,TRBJ1-1,NA,NA,CASSEARAFPEAFF,TGTGCCAGCAGTGAAGCGAGGGCATTTCCCGAAGCTTTCTTT
TRBV14,TRBJ2-3,TRBD2,once,CASSQVQPRDYQTDTQYF,TGTGCCAGCAGCCAAGTCCAGCCCCGGGACTACCAAACAGATACGCAGTATTTT
TRBV18,TRBJ1-2,TRBD1,NA,CASSPGTGNALGYTF,TGTGCCAGCTCACCGGGGACAGGGAACGCTCTAGGCTACACCTTC
TRBV29-1,TRBJ2-3,NA,NA,CSVGSRYTDTQYF,TGCAGCGTTGGTTCGCGGTACACAGATACGCAGTATTTT